This TCR beta chain is drawn from a study of blood T cell repertoires in COVID-19. The overall study: In each case, the material was cDNA or gDNA derived from T cells, B-cell-depleted T cells, or PBMCs.

Per the study methods: Amplifying reference gene primers gave estimates of nucleated cell counts. Repertoires were generated with immunoSEQ multiplex PCR, while TCRdb's copy carries only in-frame clones and drops some. V, J and clone size derive from that table, while D and trimming were established from the DNA sequence. This table has around 170,000 clones, 80% to 85% appearing once. This CDR3 comprises 15 residues. The ends lost 5 bases at V and 5 bases at J; junction bases unmatched: 8. Germline CDR1 reads SGHTA; CDR2 reads FQGNSA. This clone appeared a single time. This TCR derives from a woman in her sixties or seventies with COVID-19, enrolled during active disease. Sample: peripheral blood. This sequence joins TRBV7-2 and TRBJ1-4; 7 bases are shared with TRBD1. In DNA, the CDR3 is TGTGCCAGCAGCCGCGGTACAGGGGTAAATGAAAAACTGTTTTTT. Translation: CASSRGTGVNEKLFF.